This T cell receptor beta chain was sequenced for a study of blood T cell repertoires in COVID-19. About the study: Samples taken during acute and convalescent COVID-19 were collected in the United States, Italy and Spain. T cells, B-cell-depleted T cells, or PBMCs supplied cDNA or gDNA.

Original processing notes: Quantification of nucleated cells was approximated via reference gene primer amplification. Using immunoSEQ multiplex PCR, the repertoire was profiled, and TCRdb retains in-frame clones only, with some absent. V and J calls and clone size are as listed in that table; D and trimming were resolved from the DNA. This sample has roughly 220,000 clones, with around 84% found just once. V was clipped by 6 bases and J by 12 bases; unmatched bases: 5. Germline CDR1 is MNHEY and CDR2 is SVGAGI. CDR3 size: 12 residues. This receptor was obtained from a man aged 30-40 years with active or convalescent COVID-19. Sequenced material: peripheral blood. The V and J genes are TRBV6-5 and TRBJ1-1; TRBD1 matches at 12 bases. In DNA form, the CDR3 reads TGTGCCAGCAGGGCGGGACAGGGGGCAACTTTCTTT. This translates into CASRAGQGATFF.